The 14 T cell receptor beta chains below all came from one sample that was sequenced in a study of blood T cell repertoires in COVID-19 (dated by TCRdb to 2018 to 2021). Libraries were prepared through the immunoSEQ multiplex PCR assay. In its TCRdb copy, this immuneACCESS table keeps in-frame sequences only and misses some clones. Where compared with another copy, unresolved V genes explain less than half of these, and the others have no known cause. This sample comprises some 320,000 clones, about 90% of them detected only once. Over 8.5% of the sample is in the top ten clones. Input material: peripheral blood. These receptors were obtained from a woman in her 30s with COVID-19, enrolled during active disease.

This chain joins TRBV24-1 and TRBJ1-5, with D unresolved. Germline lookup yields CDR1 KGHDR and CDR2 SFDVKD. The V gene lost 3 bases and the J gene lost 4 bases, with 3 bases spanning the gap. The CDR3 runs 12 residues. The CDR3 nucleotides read TGTGCCACCAGTGATGTAAATCAGCCCCAGCATTTT. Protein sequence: CATSDVNQPQHF.

Written as DNA, the CDR3 is TGTGCCAGCCGGGGGGGGTCGGCGGTGGGCTACACCTTC. Encoded protein: CASRGGSAVGYTF. This chain connects TRBV2 to TRBJ1-2; D perhaps matches TRBD1 (5 bases). Germline V gene lookup returns CDR1 SNHLY and CDR2 FYNNEI. Trimming stripped 8 bases from V and 8 bases from J, with 18 bases between. This CDR3 has 13 residues.

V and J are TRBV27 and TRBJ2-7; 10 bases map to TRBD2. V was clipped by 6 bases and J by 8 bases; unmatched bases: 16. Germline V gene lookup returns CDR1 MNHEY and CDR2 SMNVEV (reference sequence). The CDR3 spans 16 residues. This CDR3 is CASRSLSGGVFKKQYF. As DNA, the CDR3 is TGTGCCAGCAGATCCTTAAGCGGGGGGGTTTTTAAAAAGCAGTACTTC.

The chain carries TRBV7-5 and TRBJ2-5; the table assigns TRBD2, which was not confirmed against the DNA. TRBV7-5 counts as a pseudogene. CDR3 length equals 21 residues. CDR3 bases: TGTGTCAGAAGCTATCTAATGACAGGGACTAGCGGGGAAAAGTACCAAGAGACCCAGTACTTC. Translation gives CVRSYLMTGTSGEKYQETQYF.

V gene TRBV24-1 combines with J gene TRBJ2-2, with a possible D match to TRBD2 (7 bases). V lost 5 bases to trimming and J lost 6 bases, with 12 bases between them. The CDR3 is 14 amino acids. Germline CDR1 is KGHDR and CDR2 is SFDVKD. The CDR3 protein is CATSAVGGAGELFF. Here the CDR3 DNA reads TGTGCCACCAGTGCCGTAGGGGGGGCCGGGGAGCTGTTTTTT.

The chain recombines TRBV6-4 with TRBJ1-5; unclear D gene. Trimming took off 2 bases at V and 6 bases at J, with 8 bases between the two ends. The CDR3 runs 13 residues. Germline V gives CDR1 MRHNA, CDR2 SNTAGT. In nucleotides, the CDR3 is TGTGCCAGCAGTGACGTCGAGGGTCAGCCCCAGCATTTT. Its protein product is CASSDVEGQPQHF.

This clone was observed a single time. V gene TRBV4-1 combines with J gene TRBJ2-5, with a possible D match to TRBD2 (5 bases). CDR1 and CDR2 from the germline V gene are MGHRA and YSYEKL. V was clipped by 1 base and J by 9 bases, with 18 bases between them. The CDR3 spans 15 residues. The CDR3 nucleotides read TGCGCCAGCAGCCAAGGCTCAGGAGGTCTCGGGGCCCAGTACTTC. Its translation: CASSQGSGGLGAQYF.

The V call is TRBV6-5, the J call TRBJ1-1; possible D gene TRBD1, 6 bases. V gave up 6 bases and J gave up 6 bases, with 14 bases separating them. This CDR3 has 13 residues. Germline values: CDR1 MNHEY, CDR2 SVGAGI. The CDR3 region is CASRPQGTSEAFF. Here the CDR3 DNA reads TGTGCCAGCAGACCACAGGGTACGTCTGAAGCTTTCTTT.

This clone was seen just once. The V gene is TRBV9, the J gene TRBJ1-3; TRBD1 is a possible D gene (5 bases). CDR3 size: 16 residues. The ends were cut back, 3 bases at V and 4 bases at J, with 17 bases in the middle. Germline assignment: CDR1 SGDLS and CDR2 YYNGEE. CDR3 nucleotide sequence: TGTGCCAGCAGCGCCGGAAGGGCCGGGGGGGGAAACACCATATATTTT. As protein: CASSAGRAGGGNTIYF. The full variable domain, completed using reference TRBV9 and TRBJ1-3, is DSGVTQTPKHLITATGQRVTLRCSPRSGDLSVYWYQQSLDQGLQFLIQYYNGEERAKGNILERFSAQQFPDLHSELNLSSLELGDSALYFCASSAGRAGGGNTIYFGEGSWLTVV.

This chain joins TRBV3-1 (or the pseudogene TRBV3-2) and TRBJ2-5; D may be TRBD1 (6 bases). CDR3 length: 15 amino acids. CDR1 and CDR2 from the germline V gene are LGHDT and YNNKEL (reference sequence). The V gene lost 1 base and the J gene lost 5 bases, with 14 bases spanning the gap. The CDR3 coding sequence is TGTGCCAGCAGCCAAGCGGTGGTTCAGGGGGAGACCCAGTACTTC. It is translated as CASSQAVVQGETQYF.

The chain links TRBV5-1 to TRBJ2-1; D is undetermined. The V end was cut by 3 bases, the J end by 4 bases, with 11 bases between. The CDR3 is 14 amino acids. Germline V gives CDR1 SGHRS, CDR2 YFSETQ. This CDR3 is CASSWRGLYNEQFF. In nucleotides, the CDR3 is TGCGCCAGCAGCTGGAGAGGTCTGTACAATGAGCAGTTCTTC.

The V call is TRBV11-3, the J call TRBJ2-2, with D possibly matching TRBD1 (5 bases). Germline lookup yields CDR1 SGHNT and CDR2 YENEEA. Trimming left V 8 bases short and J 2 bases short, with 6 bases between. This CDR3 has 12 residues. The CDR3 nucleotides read TGTGCCAGCGGACACAACACCGGGGAGCTGTTTTTT. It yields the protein CASGHNTGELFF.

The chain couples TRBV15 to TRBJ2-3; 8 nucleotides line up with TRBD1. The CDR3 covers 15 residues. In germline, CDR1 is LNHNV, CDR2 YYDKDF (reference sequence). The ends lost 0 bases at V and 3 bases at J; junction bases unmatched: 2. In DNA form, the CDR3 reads TGTGCCACCAGCAGAGAACACAGGGGGACAGATACGCAGTATTTT. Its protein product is CATSREHRGTDTQYF.

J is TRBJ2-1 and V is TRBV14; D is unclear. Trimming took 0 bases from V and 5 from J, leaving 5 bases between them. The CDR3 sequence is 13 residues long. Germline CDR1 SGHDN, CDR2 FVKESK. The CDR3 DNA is TGTGCCAGCAGCCAAGACCCAAACAATGAGCAGTTCTTC. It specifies CASSQDPNNEQFF.